This TCR beta chain was recovered during a study of T cells after yellow fever vaccination (dated by TCRdb to between 2018 and 2021). With respect to the entire study: Libraries from fractions with low cell numbers were prepared with the SMART-Seq v4 Ultra Low Input RNA kit. To follow T-cell clones before and after primary and booster YFV17D yellow fever vaccination, bulk TCR alpha and beta repertoires were sequenced over time. Two healthy male donors, one aged 18 to 30 and one aged 30 to 40 years, made up the cohort. Blood was collected at multiple timepoints before and after primary and secondary immunization, and bulk PBMC replicates and cell subsets were isolated.

According to the study, the label for this sample's treatment or condition signals: live attenuated yellow fever vaccine strain. At every blood-draw timepoint, two biological replicates of bulk PBMCs were collected. PBMCs were isolated from peripheral blood using a standard Ficoll-Paque protocol. TriZol was used to extract RNA from bulk PBMCs, CD4 and CD8 fractions, and dextramer-positive and dextramer-negative fractions. Synthesis of TCR cDNA relied on 5'RACE template switching, a step that introduced a universal primer site along with unique molecular identifiers. cDNA synthesis was primed from both the TCR alpha and TCR beta constant segments. Library amplification involved two PCR steps, and the second step added sample barcodes and sequencing adapters. Sequencing of libraries was done on Illumina HiSeq 2500 (2x100 bp) or NovaSeq (2x150 bp). In the original analysis: MIGEC handled demultiplexing of reads and collapsing into UMI consensus sequences, while MiXCR performed V(D)J alignment. Clonotypes responding to the vaccine were identified with edgeR on replicate PBMC samples, with the criteria of FDR below 0.01 and a log2 fold change above 5 up to day 15. Each bulk clonotype was labeled CD4 or CD8 based on which sequenced repertoire, CD4 or CD8, contained the clonotype at higher abundance. In-frame beta chains were kept once TCRdb had trimmed the public reads at Q25 with fastp and called clones with MiXCR. All rows with the same CDR3 protein become a single entry with the most common DNA and genes. TCRdb, not the original authors, processed these V and J calls. Present in this sample are some 500,000 distinct CDR3 sequences, roughly 13% of which were seen just once. 11% to 15% of the sample goes to the ten largest clones.

Points the paper makes about the study in general: Most clones expanded after primary vaccination (almost 97% of CD4 and about 85% of CD8) were re-detected after the booster, suggesting that broad memory maintenance occurred. The secondary T-cell response was weaker than the primary response but faster, peaking on day 5 instead of day 15. A small share of clonotypes occurred in both CD4 and CD8 compartments, likely arising from convergent recombination. Only a couple of donors were included in the study, so the extent to which the findings can be generalized is limited. FACS-sorted repertoires could contain abundant contaminating clonotypes from the bulk population, so computational filtering was required.

Comment on this clonotype: Its antigen remains unidentified. It has no much larger one-base neighbor in the sample; base qualities were not kept.

The TCR was taken from a man younger than 40 who received the YFV17D yellow fever vaccine. Sequenced material: PBMCs, taken on the day of the yellow fever booster vaccination.

The CDR3 protein: CASSLSASGPYNEQFF. The bases are TGCGCCAGCAGCTTGTCGGCTAGCGGACCCTACAATGAGCAGTTCTTC. The V and J segments used are TRBV5-1 and TRBJ2-1, with 7 central nucleotides matching TRBD2. Unmatched junction bases come to 6, with V trimmed by 1 base and J by 2 bases. CDR1 and CDR2, per the germline V gene, are SGHRS and YFSETQ. Counted from cysteine to phenylalanine, this CDR3 has 16 amino acids. Here the CDR3 DNA is all that survives: 48 bases in frame from base 1. Reference TRBV5-1 and TRBJ2-1 genes cover what lies past the CDR3, so the full variable domain is KAGVTQTPRYLIKTRGQQVTLSCSPISGHRSVSWYQQTPGQGLQFLFEYFSETQRNKGNFPGRFSGRQFSNSRSEMNVSTLELGDSALYLCASSLSASGPYNEQFFGPGTRLTVL.